A selection of T cell receptor beta chains follows, all from one sample in a study of human T cells and chemical hapten exposure. Each CDR3 protein is one row after TCRdb ran MiXCR on the 5' RACE reads. The table shows around 100,000 distinct CDR3 sequences, with roughly a fifth occurring only once. The receptors shown here come from a human donor in good health. CDR3s include the opening cysteine and the closing phenylalanine or tryptophan. The D gene is left open where the match is weak. The size field is filled for only some rows; it gives once, few, many or a size class.

clone_size: .; j_call: TRBJ2-7; d_call: .; v_call: TRBV11-2; cdr3_nt: TGTGCCAGCAGCTTAGACGGGGAGCAGTACTTC; cdr3_aa: CASSLDGEQYF
clone_size: few; j_call: TRBJ2-7; d_call: .; v_call: TRBV28; cdr3_nt: TGTGCCAGCAAGGTTAGGTTAGCCTACGAGCAGTACTTC; cdr3_aa: CASKVRLAYEQYF
clone_size: few; j_call: TRBJ2-3; d_call: .; v_call: TRBV5-1; cdr3_nt: TGCGCCAGCAGCAGGGCTACGAGCACAGATACGCAGTATTTT; cdr3_aa: CASSRATSTDTQYF
clone_size: few; j_call: TRBJ1-1; d_call: .; v_call: TRBV12-5; cdr3_nt: TGTGCTAGTGGTTGGGGGGGCGGTACTGAAGCTTTCTTT; cdr3_aa: CASGWGGGTEAFF
clone_size: .; j_call: TRBJ1-5; d_call: .; v_call: TRBV28; cdr3_nt: TGTGCCAGCAGTCTCCCCCCGTCCAGCAATCAGCCCCAGCATTTT; cdr3_aa: CASSLPPSSNQPQHF
clone_size: .; j_call: TRBJ1-2; d_call: .; v_call: TRBV7-2; cdr3_nt: TGTGCCAGCAGCTTAGACCCCTACGGCTACACCTTC; cdr3_aa: CASSLDPYGYTF
clone_size: .; j_call: TRBJ2-6; d_call: TRBD2; v_call: TRBV13; cdr3_nt: TGTGCCAGTTCGGGACTAGATAGGTCTGGGGCCAACGTCCTGACTTTC; cdr3_aa: CASSGLDRSGANVLTF
clone_size: .; j_call: TRBJ2-1; d_call: .; v_call: TRBV12-3/TRBV12-4; cdr3_nt: TGTGCCAGCAATTTGGGGGCATGGAATGAGCAGTTCTTC; cdr3_aa: CASNLGAWNEQFF
clone_size: few; j_call: TRBJ2-3; d_call: TRBD2; v_call: TRBV12-3/TRBV12-4; cdr3_nt: TGTGCCAGCAGTTCCCTAGCGGGAGCTAGCACAGATACGCAGTATTTT; cdr3_aa: CASSSLAGASTDTQYF
clone_size: .; j_call: TRBJ2-5; d_call: TRBD2; v_call: TRBV29-1; cdr3_nt: TGCAGCGTTCTAGGGGGACTAGCCGAGACCCAGTACTTC; cdr3_aa: CSVLGGLAETQYF
clone_size: .; j_call: TRBJ2-1; d_call: TRBD2; v_call: TRBV6-5; cdr3_nt: TGTGCCACCAACGTTCTACCCGGGGGGGGTGGTGAGCAGTTCTTC; cdr3_aa: CATNVLPGGGGEQFF
clone_size: few; j_call: TRBJ1-2; d_call: .; v_call: TRBV27; cdr3_nt: TGTGCCAGCAGTTTTAGAAGGGGGAAGGATGGCTACACCTTC; cdr3_aa: CASSFRRGKDGYTF
clone_size: .; j_call: TRBJ1-2; d_call: .; v_call: TRBV20-1; cdr3_nt: TGCAGTGCTAGAGATGGCGCAGGGGACGGCTACACCTTC; cdr3_aa: CSARDGAGDGYTF
clone_size: few; j_call: TRBJ2-3; d_call: .; v_call: TRBV2; cdr3_nt: TGTGCCAGAAGTGAACGGTCCAATACAGATACGCAGTATTTT; cdr3_aa: CARSERSNTDTQYF
clone_size: once; j_call: TRBJ1-1; d_call: .; v_call: TRBV6-6; cdr3_nt: TGTGCCAGCAGTTACTCGGCCAGGCCGGGGGTAGGTGAAGCTTTCTTT; cdr3_aa: CASSYSARPGVGEAFF